This is a list of T cell receptor beta chains from one sample in a study of early T cells in non-severe SARS-CoV-2 infection. From the 5' RACE reads, TCRdb called clonotypes with MiXCR, one entry per CDR3 protein. The table shows 20,000 to 30,000 distinct CDR3 sequences, with 4% to 4.5% occurring only once. The sequencing sample was made of whole blood. The receptors were gathered from an adult who was a healthcare worker with PCR-confirmed SARS-CoV-2 infection or an uninfected control (not recorded which). CDR3s include the opening cysteine and the closing phenylalanine or tryptophan. The order of the fields is V gene, CDR3 length, J gene, CDR3 protein.

V: TRBV18; length: 16; J: TRBJ2-1; CDR3: CASSPAPGGDYNEQFF
V: TRBV5-4; length: 13; J: TRBJ2-7; CDR3: CASSMSGYYEQYF
V: TRBV6-1; length: 13; J: TRBJ2-1; CDR3: CASGGLADEQQFF
V: TRBV1; length: 16; J: TRBJ2-3; CDR3: CTSSRDIPDSTDTQYF
V: TRBV29-1; length: 13; J: TRBJ2-3; CDR3: CSVDRGAVDTQYF
V: TRBV29-1; length: 11; J: TRBJ2-7; CDR3: CSVNRGYEQYF
V: TRBV27; length: 16; J: TRBJ2-1; CDR3: CASSSWGESSYNEQFF
V: TRBV7-3; length: 13; J: TRBJ2-5; CDR3: CASSQGPQETQYF
V: TRBV9; length: 15; J: TRBJ1-1; CDR3: CASSVTTTENTEAFF
V: TRBV20-1; length: 11; J: TRBJ2-7; CDR3: CSASPTYEQYF
V: TRBV27; length: 10; J: TRBJ2-7; CDR3: CASGRMEQYF
V: TRBV28; length: 14; J: TRBJ1-2; CDR3: CASSSIRGVYGYTF
V: TRBV29-1; length: 11; J: TRBJ2-4; CDR3: CSVGQGILQYF
V: TRBV15; length: 14; J: TRBJ2-7; CDR3: CATTDGDRPYEQYF
V: TRBV6-1; length: 15; J: TRBJ2-4; CDR3: CASSARDHGLNIQYF
V: TRBV18; length: 13; J: TRBJ1-1; CDR3: CASSPSSNTEAFF
V: TRBV12-3/TRBV12-4; length: 14; J: TRBJ2-1; CDR3: CASLKGQGTNEQFF
V: TRBV28; length: 16; J: TRBJ2-7; CDR3: CASSLTPGGSTYEQYF
V: TRBV28; length: 15; J: TRBJ1-2; CDR3: CASSYYSQGAGGYTF
V: TRBV7-8; length: 19; J: TRBJ2-1; CDR3: CASSLAREGPASSYNEQFF
V: TRBV7-2; length: 15; J: TRBJ2-7; CDR3: CASSSRVSVLYEQYF
V: TRBV20-1; length: 14; J: TRBJ2-1; CDR3: CSAIRTSGTDEQFF
V: TRBV4-2; length: 16; J: TRBJ1-2; CDR3: CASSQDLGRANYGYTF
V: TRBV14; length: 15; J: TRBJ2-1; CDR3: CASSQVGRNHNEQFF
V: TRBV6-5; length: 15; J: TRBJ2-1; CDR3: CASGFRTSGVGEQFF
V: TRBV29-1; length: 14; J: TRBJ2-5; CDR3: CSVARDQGGETQYF
V: TRBV28; length: 19; J: TRBJ2-6; CDR3: CASSSNEAGGYSGANVLTF